What follows are 14 T cell receptor beta chains derived from one specimen sequenced in a study of T cell clonality in common variable immunodeficiency. Assay: immunoSEQ multiplex PCR; the TCRdb copy retains only in-frame clones and omits some. The sample was found to contain 40,000 to 45,000 clones, and every one recurs. The sample consisted of peripheral blood mononuclear cells. The receptors come from a person aged 18-69 years in good health.

This clone has at least ten counts. The CDR3 end falls 3 residues outside the read, so it is completed with the germline J gene. The J gene is TRBJ2-3, the V gene TRBV4-2, with 8 bases matching TRBD2. Germline lookup yields CDR1 LGHNA and CDR2 YNFKEQ. Unmatched junction bases numbered 15, after V lost 4 bases and J lost 3 bases. The CDR3 has 18 amino acids. The CDR3 sequence is CASSPPGGGSGMTDTQYF. CDR3 DNA, as far as it was read: TGTGCCAGCAGCCCCCCGGGTGGTGGTAGCGGGATGACAGATACG.

This clone was observed at least ten times. The CDR3 end falls 3 residues outside the read, so it is completed with the germline J gene. This chain joins TRBV20-1 and TRBJ1-5, with D perhaps TRBD1 (6 bases). The germline gives CDR1 DFQATT, CDR2 SNEGSKA (reference sequence). The CDR3 loop spans 14 amino acids. Trimming stripped 5 bases from V and 2 bases from J, with 13 bases between. The DNA read from the CDR3 is TGCAGTGCTCGACGGGGGGCCGGCAATCAGCCC. The encoded protein is CSARRGAGNQP. The CDR3 reads in full as CSARRGAGNQPQHF.

This clone was detected many times. The read is 3 residues too short to cover the CDR3 end, so that end is filled in from the germline J gene. The chain recombines TRBV5-1 with TRBJ2-7; the match to TRBD1 covers 9 bases. This CDR3 is built from 14 residues. V shed 4 bases, J shed 5 bases, and the junction held 7 bases outside the gene matches. Per germline, CDR1 SGHRS and CDR2 YFSETQ. CDR3: CASSEGTGWDEQYF. The CDR3 DNA, read in part, is TGCGCCAGCAGCGAAGGGACAGGGTGGGACGAG.

In its sample, this clone was seen many times. The read ends 3 residues before the CDR3 terminus; that terminus is restored from the germline J gene. The V and J genes are TRBV19 and TRBJ2-7, with a weak D call TRBD1 (6 bases). Trimming left V 5 bases short and J 1 base short, with 15 bases between. The CDR3 runs 15 residues. Per germline, CDR1 LNHDA and CDR2 SQIVND (reference sequence). The CDR3 DNA, read in part, is TGTGCCAGTAGTCTTTCCGGGACACCTTCCTACGAG. It is translated as CASSLSGTPSYE. In full, the CDR3 reads CASSLSGTPSYEQYF.

The sample holds many counts of this clone. The read stops 3 residues short of the end of the CDR3; the missing end is completed from the germline J gene. The chain recombines TRBV20-1 with TRBJ2-4, with TRBD2 matching 10 bases. Trimming removed 7 bases from V and 2 bases from J; junction bases left unmatched: 5. Germline V gene sequence: CDR1 DFQATT, CDR2 SNEGSKA (reference sequence). This CDR3 has 14 amino acids. The part of the CDR3 DNA that was read is TGCAGTGTTCAGCGGGAGGGGTCCAAAAACATT. Translating gives CSVQREGSKNI. The full-length CDR3 reads as CSVQREGSKNIQYF.

This clone was observed at least ten times. The read ends 3 residues shy of where the CDR3 ends; the end is completed using the germline J gene. The chain has TRBV19 and TRBJ1-5; 9 nucleotides line up with TRBD1. Germline assignment: CDR1 LNHDA and CDR2 SQIVND (reference sequence). There are 16 residues in the CDR3. V was clipped by 2 bases and J by 7 bases; unmatched bases: 9. CDR3 DNA, as far as it was read: TGTGCCAGTAGTATACACAGGGGGCGGGGTGACCAGCCC. Translating gives CASSIHRGRGDQP. The CDR3 in full is CASSIHRGRGDQPQHF.

This clone has at least ten counts. The sequence runs out 3 residues before the end of the CDR3; the remainder is reconstructed from the germline J gene. This sequence joins TRBV19 and TRBJ2-3; D is possibly TRBD1 (6 bases). This CDR3 spans 14 amino acids. Germline loops: CDR1 LNHDA, CDR2 SQIVND (reference sequence). V lost 4 bases and J lost 4, with 12 bases in between. The covered CDR3 bases are TGTGCCAGTAGTACTACAGGGTGGGCAGATACG. Translation: CASSTTGWADT. Given in full, the CDR3 is CASSTTGWADTQYF.

This clone was seen ten or more times. The sequenced fragment ends 3 residues before the CDR3 boundary, so the rest is inferred from the germline J gene. The chain couples TRBV2 to TRBJ2-1; possibly TRBD1 for D (5 bases). Between the trimmed V and J ends, which lost 4 bases and 4 bases, there was a span of 8 bases. CDR1 is SNHLY and CDR2 is FYNNEI in the germline V gene. This CDR3 spans 13 amino acids. The CDR3 bases that were read are TGTGCCAGCAGTGTAAGGGGTTACAATGAG. As protein: CASSVRGYNE. The CDR3, in full, reads CASSVRGYNEQFF.

This clone was counted between two and nine times. Coverage ceases 3 residues before the CDR3 finishes, and the germline J gene fills in the end. The chain employs TRBV2 and TRBJ2-7; perhaps D is TRBD1 or TRBD2 (5 bases each). The CDR3 loop spans 15 amino acids. Germline loops: CDR1 SNHLY, CDR2 FYNNEI. V shed 3 bases and J shed 4 bases, with 16 bases lying between them. The sequenced part of the CDR3 DNA is TGTGCCAGCAGTGATCTCAGGGAGATCGGGTACGAG. Its protein is CASSDLREIGYE. The entire CDR3 reads CASSDLREIGYEQYF.

This clone was recorded at least ten times. The observed sequence ends 3 residues before the CDR3 terminus, with the missing tail filled in from the germline J gene. This chain links TRBV5-4 with TRBJ2-3; 8 bases agree with TRBD2. The CDR3 has 13 residues. CDR1 is SGHNT, CDR2 YYREEE, per germline (reference sequence). The V segment lost 8 bases and the J segment 2 bases; nucleotides outside the gene matches: 4. This CDR3 is CASTGGYTDTQYF. Partial CDR3 DNA: TGTGCCAGTACGGGGGGGTACACAGATACG.

This clone has ten or more counts. The read terminates 3 residues ahead of where the CDR3 ends, so the germline J gene completes it. The rearrangement joins TRBV7-2 to TRBJ1-4; TRBD1 aligns across 9 bases. Trimming cost V 9 bases and J 6 bases; bases outside gene matches: 5. CDR3 length: 13 residues. Germline assignment: CDR1 SGHTA and CDR2 FQGNSA. The sequenced CDR3 bases are TGTGCCAGTTCAGGACAGGGGTATGAAAAA. It codes for CASSGQGYEK. The full CDR3 protein is CASSGQGYEKLFF.

Ten or more counts support this clone. The CDR3 is cut off 3 residues early in the read; its end comes from the germline J gene. The chain employs TRBV5-3 and TRBJ1-2, with D possibly being TRBD1 (6 bases). TRBV5-3 has ORF status, its function being uncertain. The germline V and J ends were trimmed by 3 bases and 1 base, with 31 bases remaining between them. The CDR3 loop spans 21 amino acids. The CDR3: CARSSKHCPKKTGRLNYGYTF. The covered CDR3 bases are TGTGCCAGAAGCTCAAAACACTGTCCTAAAAAGACAGGCAGACTTAACTATGGC.

Worth noting for this clone: Relative to the germline gene, one junction end is altered; a read error may explain this. The CDR3 end falls 3 residues outside the read, so it is completed with the germline J gene. The chain combines TRBV5-6 with TRBJ2-7; D remains ambiguous. Germline V gene lookup returns CDR1 SGHDT and CDR2 YYEEEE. The CDR3 is 15 amino acids. The sequenced CDR3 bases are TGTGCCAGCTGCTTGGGTGGCAGGTACTCCTACGAG. Protein product: CASCLGGRYSYE. The entire CDR3 protein reads CASCLGGRYSYEQYF.

This clone was recorded at least ten times. The read ends 3 residues before the CDR3 terminus; that terminus is restored from the germline J gene. V usage is TRBV20-1 and J usage is TRBJ1-2; TRBD1 is a possible D gene (6 bases). The CDR3 is 14 amino acids. From germline, CDR1 is DFQATT and CDR2 SNEGSKA (reference sequence). The CDR3 sequence is CSARDLRGREGYTF. Incomplete CDR3 DNA: TGCAGTGCTAGAGACCTCAGGGGAAGGGAGGGC.